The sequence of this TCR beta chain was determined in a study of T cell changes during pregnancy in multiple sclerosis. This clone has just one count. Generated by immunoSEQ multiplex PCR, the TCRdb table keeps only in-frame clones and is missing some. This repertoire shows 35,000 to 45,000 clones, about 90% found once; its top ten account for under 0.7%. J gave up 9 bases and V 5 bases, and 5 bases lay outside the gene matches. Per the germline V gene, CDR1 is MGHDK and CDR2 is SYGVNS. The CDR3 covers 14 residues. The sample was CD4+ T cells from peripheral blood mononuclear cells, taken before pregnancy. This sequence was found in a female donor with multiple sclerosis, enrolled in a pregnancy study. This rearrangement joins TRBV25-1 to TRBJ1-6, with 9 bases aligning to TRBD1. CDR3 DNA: TGTGCCAGCAGTCCTACAGGGGGCCGTTCACCCCTCCACTTT. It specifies CASSPTGGRSPLHF. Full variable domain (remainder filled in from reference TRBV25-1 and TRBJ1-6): EADIYQTPRYLVIGTGKKITLECSQTMGHDKMYWYQQDPGMELHLIHYSYGVNSTEKGDLSSESTVSRIRTEHFPLTLESARPSHTSQYLCASSPTGGRSPLHFGNGTRLTVT.